The clone carrying this T cell receptor beta chain was seen only a few times. Its antigen is undetermined. This sample is drawn from a study of OX40 agonist ivuxolimab in advanced cancers. Study as a whole: The dose-escalation group included hepatocellular carcinoma, melanoma, renal cell carcinoma and head and neck cancer. Study-wide points: Clonal expansion from baseline to week 6 occurred in both CD4+ and CD8+ T cells. Among the lowest peripheral clonal expansion occurred in 0.1-3.0 mg/kg partial responders.

From germline, CDR1 is SGHRS and CDR2 YFSETQ. There are 14 residues in the CDR3. V lost 2 bases and J lost 2; bases outside the gene matches: 3. The table came from immunoSEQ multiplex PCR; TCRdb's copy has only in-frame clones and leaves some out. The table records over 85,000 clones, about 80% of them present only once. The source of this sequence is an adult with an advanced solid tumor such as melanoma, head and neck, liver or kidney cancer. The chain links TRBV5-1 to TRBJ2-7, with TRBD1 identical over 8 bases. Sequencing was performed on CD4+ or CD8+ T cells sorted from blood, taken in a trial of the OX40 agonist ivuxolimab. CDR3 sequence: CASSFAGGAYEQYF. The DNA for the CDR3 is TGCGCCAGCAGCTTTGCAGGGGGCGCCTACGAGCAGTACTTC.